Below are 23 T cell receptor beta chains sequenced from a single sample in a study of T cells in Graves' hyperthyroidism and ophthalmopathy. Using RNA transcripts as the source, TCR beta CDR3 regions were amplified. The study used the HTBI primer set for a first-round RT-PCR of the TCR CDR3. TCRdb used MiXCR to reprocess the multiplex PCR reads, holding one entry per CDR3 protein. This sample has approximately 600,000 distinct CDR3 sequences, with less than 25% found just once. The specimen was blood. The origin of the receptors is a man under 40 with Graves' ophthalmopathy.

The chain links TRBV29-1 to TRBJ2-3, with 11 bases that match TRBD2. V lost 4 bases, J lost 7 bases, and 4 bases stayed unmatched. CDR1 and CDR2 (germline): SQVTM, ANQGSEA. CDR3 length equals 13 residues. CDR3 DNA: TGCAGCGTTGTAGCGGGAGGGCTAAATACGCAGTATTTT. Protein product: CSVVAGGLNTQYF.

This chain uses TRBV10-3 with TRBJ2-2, with D possibly matching TRBD2 (6 bases). This CDR3 is 15 amino acids long. CDR1 and CDR2 from the germline V gene are ENHRY and SYGVKD. With 11 bases removed from V and 0 bases from J, the gap between germline ends came to 16 bases. CDR3 amino acids: CAPIFWGANTGELFF. The CDR3 nucleotides read TGTGCCCCGATCTTTTGGGGGGCGAACACCGGGGAGCTGTTTTTT.

A few counts support this clonotype. V is TRBV24-1 and J is TRBJ2-5; TRBD1 aligns across 8 bases. Trimming cost V 9 bases and J 4 bases; bases outside gene matches: 12. The CDR3 runs 15 residues. In germline, CDR1 is KGHDR, CDR2 SFDVKD. The CDR3 spells CATAAPGRGPETQYF. CDR3 nucleotides: TGTGCCACCGCTGCACCGGGCAGGGGGCCAGAGACCCAGTACTTC.

This clonotype was observed a few times. The genes are TRBV20-1 and TRBJ1-1; perhaps TRBD1 as D (5 bases). There are 13 residues in the CDR3. CDR1 is DFQATT and CDR2 is SNEGSKA in the germline V gene (reference sequence). Trimming stripped 5 bases from V and 2 bases from J, with 12 bases between. Written as DNA, the CDR3 is TGCAGTGCTGGTGGGGGTAGAAACACTGAAGCTTTCTTT. Translating gives CSAGGGRNTEAFF.

This rearrangement joins TRBV2 to TRBJ2-5; 10 bases fit TRBD2. This CDR3 has 16 residues. Unmatched junction bases numbered 9, after V lost 3 bases and J lost 5 bases. Germline-derived CDR1 and CDR2 are SNHLY and FYNNEI. CDR3 nucleotides: TGTGCCAGCAGTGAGGGGCTAGCGGGAGCGACGGAGACCCAGTACTTC. The encoded protein is CASSEGLAGATETQYF.

The J gene is TRBJ2-1, the V gene TRBV18; TRBD2 matches at 7 bases. This CDR3 has 17 residues. Germline loops: CDR1 KGHSH, CDR2 LQKENI. The V gene end was trimmed by 2 bases and the J gene end by 4 bases; junction bases not matched to a gene: 11. CDR3: CASSPRLAEELYNEQFF. DNA of the CDR3: TGTGCCAGCTCACCAAGGCTAGCGGAAGAACTGTACAATGAGCAGTTCTTC.

This clonotype was detected a few times. The chain carries TRBV9 and TRBJ2-3; weak D call: TRBD2 (6 bases). The CDR3 consists of 15 residues. The ends were cut back, 3 bases at V and 0 bases at J, with 11 bases in the middle. Germline V gene lookup returns CDR1 SGDLS and CDR2 YYNGEE. The CDR3 reads CASSAGGFSTDTQYF. The CDR3 DNA reads TGTGCCAGCAGCGCCGGGGGATTCAGCACAGATACGCAGTATTTT.

This clonotype was counted many times. The chain uses TRBV3-1 and TRBJ1-2; 7 bases are shared with TRBD1. Germline CDR1 reads LGHDT; CDR2 reads YNNKEL (reference sequence). The CDR3 runs to 13 residues. With V trimmed by 3 bases and J by 8 bases, 6 bases remained unmatched. The CDR3 nucleotides read TGTGCCAGCAGCCAGGGGACAGACTCGGGCTACACCTTC. It is translated as CASSQGTDSGYTF.

As to this clonotype: One base away lies a much larger clone, so this may be a sequencing read error. This chain links TRBV20-1 with TRBJ2-3, with D possibly being TRBD2 (6 bases). The length of the CDR3 is 17 residues. Trimming took off 3 bases at V and 6 bases at J, with 25 bases between the two ends. The germline gives CDR1 DFQATT, CDR2 SNEGSKA (reference sequence). This CDR3 is CSARLLEGVPCRDTQYF. CDR3 in DNA: TGCAGTGCTAGGTTGTTGGAGGGAGTTCCCTGCAGGGATACGCAGTATTTT.

This clonotype was detected many times. The chain carries TRBV2 and TRBJ1-2; 8 nucleotides align to TRBD1. The CDR3 extends over 14 amino acids. CDR1 is SNHLY and CDR2 is FYNNEI in the germline V gene. V dropped 6 bases and J dropped 2; count of bases not matched to a gene: 5. The CDR3 coding sequence is TGTGCCAGCAGGAGACAGGGGACAAACTATGGCTACACCTTC. This gives the protein CASRRQGTNYGYTF.

V usage is TRBV5-4 and J usage is TRBJ2-1, with D perhaps matching TRBD2 (6 bases). The V and J ends lost 0 bases and 2 bases respectively, with 12 bases between them. This CDR3 region has 16 residues. From germline, CDR1 is SGHNT and CDR2 YYREEE (reference sequence). The CDR3 loop reads CASSLEEGPTYNEQFF. DNA for the CDR3: TGTGCCAGCAGCTTGGAGGAGGGCCCTACCTACAATGAGCAGTTCTTC.

V usage is TRBV10-3 and J usage is TRBJ2-3; 9 positions agree with TRBD1. Germline values: CDR1 ENHRY, CDR2 SYGVKD. Unmatched junction bases numbered 21, after V lost 6 bases and J lost 2 bases. CDR3 size: 20 residues. The CDR3 bases are TGTGCCATCAGGAGACAGGGGGGAGACTCCTCCTTGACTTCCACAGATACGCAGTATTTT. This translates into CAIRRQGGDSSLTSTDTQYF.

This clonotype came up a few times. The rearrangement joins TRBV19 to TRBJ1-2; TRBD1 aligns across 7 bases. The CDR3 has 13 amino acids. The germline V gene has CDR1 LNHDA and CDR2 SQIVND (reference sequence). Trimming cost V 9 bases and J 8 bases; bases outside gene matches: 12. CDR3 amino acids: CASRYTGAGGYTF. In DNA, the CDR3 is TGTGCCAGCCGTTATACAGGGGCAGGCGGCTACACCTTC.

The V and J genes are TRBV5-8 and TRBJ2-1; 13 bases fit TRBD2. The germline V gene has CDR1 SGHTS and CDR2 YDEGEE. J was trimmed by 9 bases and V by 1 base; bases with no gene match: 4. The CDR3 has 15 amino acids. The CDR3, as DNA: TGTGCCAGCAGCTTGACTAGCGGGAGGGAGGGTGAGCAGTTCTTC. Translated, it gives CASSLTSGREGEQFF.

This clonotype occurred a few times. V usage is TRBV15 and J usage is TRBJ2-5; D is ambiguous. Trimming took 0 bases from V and 5 from J, leaving 13 bases between them. The V gene's germline CDR1 is LNHNV and CDR2 YYDKDF (reference sequence). This CDR3 region has 15 residues. The CDR3 DNA is TGTGCCACCAGCAGAGATACCAGCGCCGACGAGACCCAGTACTTC. Its translation is CATSRDTSADETQYF.

The chain carries TRBV10-2 and TRBJ1-1; no firm D call. The CDR3 covers 13 residues. V was cut by 2 bases and J by 6 bases, with 10 bases left in between. CDR1 is WSHSY, CDR2 SAAADI, per germline. The CDR3: CASSERVSAEAFF. The CDR3 DNA sequence: TGCGCCAGCAGTGAGCGGGTTAGCGCTGAAGCTTTCTTT.

This clonotype was counted a few times. The V and J genes are TRBV28 and TRBJ2-1; maybe TRBD2 (5 bases). The CDR3 is made up of 15 amino acids. Trimming cost V 2 bases and J 6 bases, with 14 bases left between them. In germline, CDR1 is MDHEN, CDR2 SYDVKM. CDR3 in DNA: TGTGCCAGCAGTTTAGCAGGACTCATGGGCAATGAGCAGTTCTTC. This gives the protein CASSLAGLMGNEQFF.

In this sample, this clonotype turned up many times. Written as DNA, the CDR3 is TGTGCCAGCAGCGGCAGGGCCGAGCAGTTCTTC. Amino acid sequence: CASSGRAEQFF. This sequence joins TRBV7-9 and TRBJ2-1, with D perhaps TRBD1 (5 bases). Trimming shortened V by 5 bases and J by 10 bases, and 9 bases separated the two germline ends. Germline loops: CDR1 SEHNR, CDR2 FQNEAQ (reference sequence). The CDR3 has 11 amino acids. The full variable domain, in which reference TRBV7-9 and TRBJ2-1 provide the parts outside the CDR3, is DTGVSQNPRHKITKRGQNVTFRCDPISEHNRLYWYRQTLGQGPEFLTYFQNEAQLEKSRLLSDRFSAERPKGSFSTLEIQRTEQGDSAMYLCASSGRAEQFFGPGTRLTVL.

The chain uses TRBV9 and TRBJ1-2; TRBD1 matches 7 bases. Germline trimming cut 4 bases from V and 5 bases from J; bases unmatched to any gene: 8. The CDR3 runs 14 residues. Germline V gives CDR1 SGDLS, CDR2 YYNGEE. The CDR3 loop is CASSRTTGEYGYTF. Here the CDR3 DNA reads TGTGCCAGCAGCCGCACAACAGGGGAATATGGCTACACCTTC.

In this sample, this clonotype turned up many times. The V call is TRBV12-3 or TRBV12-4, the J call TRBJ2-3; 13 nucleotides line up with TRBD2. The CDR3 totals 16 residues. Trimming took 6 bases from V and 2 from J; bases not matched to a gene: 5. CDR3 sequence reads: CASRSGLAGVTDTQYF. The CDR3, as DNA: TGTGCCAGCAGATCCGGACTAGCGGGAGTCACAGATACGCAGTATTTT.

This clonotype was recorded at least ten times. This chain connects TRBV5-5 to TRBJ2-7, with 12 bases fitting TRBD1. This CDR3 is built from 17 residues. CDR1 is SGHKS and CDR2 is YYEKEE in the germline V gene (reference sequence). Losses at the gene ends were 4 bases for V and 6 bases for J; bases not matched to a gene: 14. CDR3 protein: CASSPGQGAPLISEQYF. For the CDR3, the DNA is TGTGCCAGCAGCCCGGGACAGGGGGCGCCCCTCATCAGCGAGCAGTACTTC.

This clonotype appeared many times. This chain joins TRBV28 and TRBJ1-5, with 11 bases matching TRBD1. CDR1 and CDR2 from the germline V gene are MDHEN and SYDVKM. Trimming took 6 bases from V and 5 from J; bases not matched to a gene: 6. This CDR3 is 15 amino acids long. CDR3: CASRPGQGVYQPQHF. DNA for the CDR3: TGTGCCAGCAGGCCGGGACAGGGGGTTTATCAGCCCCAGCATTTT.

The chain couples TRBV5-1 to TRBJ2-5; TRBD1 might be the D (5 bases). This CDR3 contains 16 residues. The V gene's germline CDR1 is SGHRS and CDR2 YFSETQ. Trimming shortened V by 0 bases and J by 2 bases, and 14 bases separated the two germline ends. The CDR3 DNA follows: TGCGCCAGCAGCTTGGCCCACAGGACACCACAAGAGACCCAGTACTTC. It is translated as CASSLAHRTPQETQYF. The entire variable domain, with the rest obtained from reference TRBV5-1 and TRBJ2-5, is as follows: KAGVTQTPRYLIKTRGQQVTLSCSPISGHRSVSWYQQTPGQGLQFLFEYFSETQRNKGNFPGRFSGRQFSNSRSEMNVSTLELGDSALYLCASSLAHRTPQETQYFGPGTRLLVL.